This T cell receptor (beta chain) was sequenced in a study of cytomegalovirus exposure and HLA in healthy donors. Study summary: Findings of an earlier analysis included some 110 million unique TCR beta sequences from around 180 million T cells. Study results and caveats: What was likely a sequencing artifact was a cluster of highly shared sequence variants.

This clone was recorded a few times. Antigen specificity is unknown. Every donor was a healthy person donating bone marrow. PCR was performed using 60 Vbeta and 13 Jbeta primers. Authors' analysis steps: Around 83 million unique TCR beta chains, 10 million to 14 million shared, were counted in a later analysis. Using immunoSEQ multiplex PCR, the repertoire was profiled, and TCRdb retains in-frame clones only, with some absent. V, J and clone size derive from that table, while D and trimming were established from the DNA sequence. The table records about 110,000 clones, roughly 71% of them present only once. Sequences were obtained from PBMCs. The receptor's source is a male donor in good health and CMV-seropositive.

The CDR3 is CASSQNRVSPLHF. In DNA, the CDR3 is TGCGCCAGCAGCCAAAACAGGGTTTCACCCCTCCACTTT. The rearrangement joins TRBV4-3 to TRBJ1-6; TRBD1 is a possible D gene (6 bases). The CDR3 runs 13 residues. Deletions cut 2 bases from V and 9 bases from J, with 8 bases between. Germline V gene data show CDR1 as LGHNA and CDR2 as YSLEER.